The clone carrying this T cell receptor beta chain came up many times. As yet, its antigen is unknown. According to the study, TCR beta libraries were built with iRepertoire HTBI primers and CDR3-region Arm-PCR. TCRdb passed the multiplex PCR reads through MiXCR, listing each CDR3 protein once. The sample holds hundreds of thousands of distinct CDR3 sequences, 16% seen once. Regarding time point: newly diagnosed GD, antithyroid drugs for less than 3 months. Generation of the TCR library employed RNA extracted from PBMCs. Graves' disease diagnosis was established per American Thyroid Association guidelines. The data derive from a study of regulatory T cells in long-lasting Graves disease. Overall study findings and caveats: Favoring TRBV28, TRBJ1-2 and TRBJ2-5 was a feature seen in persistent disease. Public clonotype sharing was higher in persistent than newly diagnosed patients.

This CDR3 has 15 residues. Germline V gene data show CDR1 as SEHNR and CDR2 as FQNEAQ (reference sequence). Trimming shortened V by 5 bases and J by 0 bases, and 14 bases separated the two germline ends. These data were also reused for a study on T cells in Graves' hyperthyroidism and ophthalmopathy.

The sequence was collected from a woman in her 30s with Graves disease. The chain couples TRBV7-9 to TRBJ2-7; D is perhaps TRBD1 (6 bases). The sequencing used peripheral blood mononuclear cells (PBMCs), collected at new diagnosis, from a patient treated with antithyroid drugs. CDR3 nucleotide sequence: TGTGCCAGCAGCCCACTCCAGGGGAGCTCCTACGAGCAGTACTTC. This gives the protein CASSPLQGSSYEQYF. The full variable domain, completed using reference TRBV7-9 and TRBJ2-7, is DTGVSQNPRHKITKRGQNVTFRCDPISEHNRLYWYRQTLGQGPEFLTYFQNEAQLEKSRLLSDRFSAERPKGSFSTLEIQRTEQGDSAMYLCASSPLQGSSYEQYFGPGTRLTVT.